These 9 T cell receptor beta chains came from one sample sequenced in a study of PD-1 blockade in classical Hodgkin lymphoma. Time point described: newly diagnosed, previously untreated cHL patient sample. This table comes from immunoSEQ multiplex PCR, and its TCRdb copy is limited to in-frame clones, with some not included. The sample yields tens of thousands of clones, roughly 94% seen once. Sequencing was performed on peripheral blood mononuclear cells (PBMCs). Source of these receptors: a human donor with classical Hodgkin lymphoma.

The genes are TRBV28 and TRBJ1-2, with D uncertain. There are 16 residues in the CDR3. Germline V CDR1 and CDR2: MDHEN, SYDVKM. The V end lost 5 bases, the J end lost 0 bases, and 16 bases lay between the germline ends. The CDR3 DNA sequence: TGTGCCAGCAGTACAGCGAGTCTTAAAGCTAACTATGGCTACACCTTC. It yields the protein CASSTASLKANYGYTF.

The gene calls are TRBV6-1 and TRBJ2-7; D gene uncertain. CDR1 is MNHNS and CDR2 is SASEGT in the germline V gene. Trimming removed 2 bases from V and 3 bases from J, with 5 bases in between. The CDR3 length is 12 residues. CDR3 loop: CASSENFYEQYF. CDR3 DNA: TGTGCCAGCAGTGAAAACTTCTACGAGCAGTACTTC.

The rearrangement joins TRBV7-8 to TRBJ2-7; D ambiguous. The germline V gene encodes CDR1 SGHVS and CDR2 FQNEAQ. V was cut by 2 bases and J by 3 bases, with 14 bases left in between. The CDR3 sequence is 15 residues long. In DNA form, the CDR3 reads TGTGCCAGCAGCTTACGCCGGGTGGGGTTCTACGAGCAGTACTTC. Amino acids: CASSLRRVGFYEQYF.

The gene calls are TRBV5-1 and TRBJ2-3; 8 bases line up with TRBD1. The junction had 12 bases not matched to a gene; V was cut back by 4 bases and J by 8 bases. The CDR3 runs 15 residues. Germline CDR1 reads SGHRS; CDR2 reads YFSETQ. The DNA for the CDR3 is TGCGCCAGCAGCCCGGAGGTAGCGGACAGGGCTACGCAGTATTTT. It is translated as CASSPEVADRATQYF.

The CDR3 DNA reads TGCGCCAGCAGCTTGGGACGGACACAAGAGACCCAGTACTTC. It translates to CASSLGRTQETQYF. V gene TRBV5-1 combines with J gene TRBJ2-5; maybe TRBD1 (5 bases). CDR1 and CDR2 (germline): SGHRS, YFSETQ. V was pared by 0 bases and J by 2 bases, with 8 bases between. The CDR3 totals 14 residues.

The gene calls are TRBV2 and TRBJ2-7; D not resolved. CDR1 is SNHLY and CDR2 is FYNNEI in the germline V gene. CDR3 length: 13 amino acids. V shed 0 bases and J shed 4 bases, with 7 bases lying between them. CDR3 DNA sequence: TGTGCCAGCAGTGAAGCGCAACTTTACGAGCAGTACTTC. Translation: CASSEAQLYEQYF.

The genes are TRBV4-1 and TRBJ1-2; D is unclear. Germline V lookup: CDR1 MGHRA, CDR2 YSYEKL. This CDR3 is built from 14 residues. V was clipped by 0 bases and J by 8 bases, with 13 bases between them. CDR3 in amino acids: CASSQERGMGGYTF. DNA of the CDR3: TGCGCCAGCAGCCAAGAGCGGGGAATGGGCGGCTACACCTTC.

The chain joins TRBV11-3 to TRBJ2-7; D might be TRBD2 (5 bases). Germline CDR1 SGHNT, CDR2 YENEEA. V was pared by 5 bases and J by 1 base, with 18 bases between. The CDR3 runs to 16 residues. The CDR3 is CASSPRPPTGSYEQYF. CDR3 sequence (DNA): TGTGCCAGCAGCCCCCGGCCTCCCACGGGGTCCTACGAGCAGTACTTC.

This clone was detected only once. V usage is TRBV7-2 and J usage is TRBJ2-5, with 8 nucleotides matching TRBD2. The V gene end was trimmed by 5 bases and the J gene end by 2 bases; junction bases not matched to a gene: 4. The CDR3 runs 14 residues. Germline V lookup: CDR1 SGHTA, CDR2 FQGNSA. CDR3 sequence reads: CASSLGGGQETQYF. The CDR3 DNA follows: TGTGCCAGCAGCCTAGGCGGGGGGCAAGAGACCCAGTACTTC. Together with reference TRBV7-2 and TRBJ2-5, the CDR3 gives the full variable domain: GAGVSQSPSNKVTEKGKDVELRCDPISGHTALYWYRQSLGQGLEFLIYFQGNSAPDKSGLPSDRFSAERTGGSVSTLTIQRTQQEDSAVYLCASSLGGGQETQYFGPGTRLLVL.